This T cell receptor beta chain was sequenced for a study of OX40 agonist ivuxolimab in advanced cancers. By share of the sample, this clone is medium-sized (0.01 to 0.1%). Its antigen is not identified. Some clones are missing from TCRdb's copy, which holds only in-frame ones; the method was immunoSEQ multiplex PCR. The data hold about 28,000 clones, with roughly 79% observed a single time. The CDR3 consists of 15 residues. CDR1 and CDR2 (germline): GTSNPN, SVGIG (reference sequence). V shed 3 bases and J shed 9 bases, with 21 bases lying between them. Study conclusions and caveats: On average, CD8+ T cells had more expanded clones than CD4+.

The receptor comes from an adult with an advanced solid tumor such as melanoma, head and neck, liver or kidney cancer. The chain has TRBV30 and TRBJ2-1; D not certain. The source material was CD4+ or CD8+ T cells sorted from blood, sampled in a trial of the OX40 agonist ivuxolimab. The chain's CDR3 is CAWSPPGVMPPEQFF. In DNA form, the CDR3 reads TGTGCCTGGAGCCCTCCGGGCGTTATGCCCCCTGAGCAGTTCTTC.